The 9 T cell receptor beta chains listed next were all sequenced from one sample in a study of T cells in Graves' hyperthyroidism and ophthalmopathy. From RNA transcripts, TCR beta CDR3 regions were amplified. During a first-round RT-PCR of the TCR CDR3, the HTBI primer set was used. A single record per CDR3 protein comes from TCRdb applying MiXCR to the multiplex PCR reads. This repertoire shows approximately 590,000 distinct CDR3 sequences, just over 45% found once; its top ten account for nearly 8.5%. The sample taken for sequencing was peripheral blood or thyroid tissue (not recorded which). Every receptor here comes from a woman between 18 and 29 years old with Graves' hyperthyroidism.

At least ten counts were recorded for this clonotype. The chain couples TRBV29-1 to TRBJ1-1; no definite D call. The V gene's germline CDR1 is SQVTM and CDR2 ANQGSEA. This CDR3 has 17 residues. V was shortened by 6 bases and J by 0 bases, with 23 bases between the two germline ends. The CDR3: CSVRGEGLPRMNTEAFF. Here the CDR3 DNA reads TGCAGCGTGCGCGGGGAGGGATTACCCCGCATGAACACTGAAGCTTTCTTT. The full variable domain, completed using reference TRBV29-1 and TRBJ1-1, is SAVISQKPSRDICQRGTSLTIQCQVDSQVTMMFWYRQQPGQSLTLIATANQGSEATYESGFVIDKFPISRPNLTFSTLTVSNMSPEDSSIYLCSVRGEGLPRMNTEAFFGQGTRLTVV.

This clonotype was observed a handful of times. V usage is TRBV7-9 and J usage is TRBJ2-7; D unclear. Germline lookup yields CDR1 SEHNR and CDR2 FQNEAQ (reference sequence). The CDR3 length is 12 residues. Deletions cut 7 bases from V and 2 bases from J, with 9 bases between. The CDR3 here is CASNHGTYEQYF. CDR3 nucleotides: TGTGCCAGCAATCACGGCACCTACGAGCAGTACTTC.

About this clonotype itself: Being one base from a much bigger clone, this may be a read error. The rearrangement links TRBV2 to TRBJ1-2; possible D gene TRBD1, 6 bases. The germline CDR1 and CDR2 sequences are SNHLY and FYNNEI. This CDR3 is built from 14 residues. Trimming removed 6 bases at V and 4 bases at J, with 15 bases between. Here the CDR3 reads CASSQGQRSYGYTF. The CDR3 DNA sequence: TGTGCCAGCAGCCAAGGACAGAGGAGCTATGGCTACACCTTC.

The CDR3 reads CAGSGTDQETQYF. CDR3 sequence (DNA): TGTGCCGGTAGCGGGACAGACCAAGAGACCCAGTACTTC. The chain employs TRBV7-8 and TRBJ2-5; D might be TRBD2 (8 bases). Trimming removed 11 bases from V and 0 bases from J, with 13 bases in between. CDR3 length equals 13 residues. Germline CDR1 reads SGHVS; CDR2 reads FQNEAQ.

The chain links TRBV29-1 to TRBJ2-7, with D unresolved. With the DNA end fitting TRBJ2-1 better, the J assignment may be wrong. Germline values: CDR1 SQVTM, CDR2 ANQGSEA. This CDR3 is built from 12 residues. CDR3 sequence (DNA): TGCAGCGCCCTGGACGAGTCCTATGAGCAGTTCTTC. Its protein is CSALDESYEQFF.

This clonotype was found a few times. V gene TRBV11-2 combines with J gene TRBJ1-1; no definite D call. Looked up from germline, CDR1 is SGHAT and CDR2 is FQNNGV. The CDR3 covers 15 residues. V was trimmed by 5 bases and J by 2 bases, leaving 15 bases between them. This CDR3 reads CASSPLVYQNTEAFF. DNA for the CDR3: TGTGCCAGCAGCCCACTAGTTTACCAAAACACTGAAGCTTTCTTT.

For this clonotype: The CDR3 end shows no conserved phenylalanine or tryptophan, and so a read error is likely. The DNA is left out, because the CDR3 cannot be placed on it with certainty; the CDR3 is given as TCRdb lists it. The chain recombines TRBV19 with TRBJ2-6. The CDR3 length is 9 residues, termini included. From germline, CDR1 is LNHDA and CDR2 SQIVND (reference sequence). Here the CDR3 reads CASSHARTS.

This clonotype was detected only a few times. The chain is built from TRBV7-9 and TRBJ1-4; D is unresolved. V was cut by 5 bases and J by 7 bases, with 20 bases left in between. The CDR3 contains 16 residues. The V gene's germline CDR1 is SEHNR and CDR2 FQNEAQ (reference sequence). The CDR3 here is CASSPSFNLWGEKLFF. CDR3 nucleotide sequence: TGTGCCAGCAGCCCCAGTTTTAACCTTTGGGGTGAAAAACTGTTTTTT.

The chain couples TRBV2 to TRBJ1-4; TRBD1 aligns across 9 bases. Germline V gives CDR1 SNHLY, CDR2 FYNNEI. J gave up 8 bases and V 4 bases, and 8 bases lay outside the gene matches. There are 15 residues in the CDR3. CDR3 protein: CASSAPGTGSEKLFF. The CDR3 DNA sequence: TGTGCCAGCAGTGCCCCCGGGACAGGGTCCGAAAAACTGTTTTTT.